This T cell receptor (beta chain) was documented in a study of persistence of HIV-infected CD4 T cells. Concerning this clone itself: Antigen: not known.

The immunoSEQ assay was version 4, run in survey mode. TCRdb's table, derived via immunoSEQ multiplex PCR, lists solely in-frame clones and lacks some. This sample has about 64,000 clones; 70% to 75% occur once, and the top ten carry about 1.5%. An overlapping HIV-1 Gag peptide pool stimulated these cells at roughly 1 ug/peptide/mL. Sorted nonresponding memory CD4+ T cells were CD40L-negative, CD69-negative, CD45RO-high. The specimen comprised CD4+ T cells sorted from PBMCs after 18-hour stimulation, sampled from a patient who received antiretroviral therapy. The sequence came from an adult man with HIV who was CMV-seropositive.

The CDR3, as DNA: TGTGCCAGCCCCCGGCCACTAGCCAAAAACATTCAGTACTTC. This encodes CASPRPLAKNIQYF. This sequence joins TRBV6-5 and TRBJ2-4; D call uncertain. The V end lost 8 bases, the J end lost 0 bases, and 11 bases lay between the germline ends. This CDR3 is 14 amino acids long. Germline loops: CDR1 MNHEY, CDR2 SVGAGI.